This TCR beta chain derives from a study of blood T cell repertoires in COVID-19. Study-level background: From the United States, Italy and Spain came samples of acute and convalescent COVID-19. PBMCs, B-cell-depleted T cells, or T cells provided the cDNA or gDNA that made up the material.

The data were produced by immunoSEQ multiplex PCR, yet TCRdb's version contains in-frame clones alone and is incomplete. This table has about 220,000 clones, over 75% appearing once. Trimming took off 1 base at V and 4 bases at J, with 11 bases between the two ends. CDR1 and CDR2 from the germline V gene are SGHTA and FQGNSA. The CDR3 runs to 15 residues. V is TRBV7-2 and J is TRBJ2-1, with D perhaps matching TRBD2 (6 bases). The receptor was isolated from a human donor in a cohort sampled during active COVID-19. The sequenced sample was peripheral blood. The CDR3 here is CASSLVSGVYNEQFF. The CDR3, as DNA: TGTGCCAGCAGCTTAGTATCGGGAGTGTACAATGAGCAGTTCTTC.